The 32 T cell receptor beta chains reported below all come from one sample, sequenced in a study of technical replicates of blood from a handful of donors. Produced via immunoSEQ multiplex PCR; TCRdb's table is partial and in-frame only. The sample lists about 73,000 clones; 93% were seen once. The specimen was T cells isolated from PBMCs. The receptors originated from a human donor in good health.

This chain uses TRBV5-4 with TRBJ1-1, with D perhaps matching TRBD1 (5 bases). V was trimmed by 4 bases and J by 4 bases, leaving 17 bases between them. This CDR3 spans 15 amino acids. Per germline, CDR1 SGHNT and CDR2 YYREEE (reference sequence). CDR3 in amino acids: CASSDATGGGTEAFF. For the CDR3, the DNA is TGTGCCAGCAGCGACGCCACGGGGGGAGGCACTGAAGCTTTCTTT.

This clone was seen once. The V gene is TRBV5-1, the J gene TRBJ1-2, with D hard to call. Germline CDR1 and CDR2: SGHRS and YFSETQ. V was cut by 0 bases and J by 6 bases, with 9 bases left in between. This CDR3 comprises 13 residues. CDR3 DNA sequence: TGCGCCAGCAGCTTGGGGCAAGGAGATGGCTACACCTTC. This gives the protein CASSLGQGDGYTF.

The chain couples TRBV28 to TRBJ2-5; D perhaps matches TRBD2 (5 bases). In germline, CDR1 is MDHEN, CDR2 SYDVKM. This CDR3 is 15 amino acids long. V was cut by 0 bases and J by 5 bases, with 13 bases left in between. CDR3: CASSLWAPGKETQYF. The CDR3 nucleotides read TGTGCCAGCAGTTTATGGGCGCCCGGGAAGGAGACCCAGTACTTC.

CDR3 loop: CASSHPGTTNTGELFF. The CDR3 nucleotides are TGTGCCAGCAGTCACCCGGGGACAACAAACACCGGGGAGCTGTTTTTT. V and J are TRBV11-3 and TRBJ2-2, with D perhaps TRBD1 (6 bases). Per germline, CDR1 SGHNT and CDR2 YENEEA. Trimming stripped 6 bases from V and 2 bases from J, with 16 bases between. This CDR3 has 16 amino acids.

The J gene is TRBJ1-6, the V gene TRBV5-1, with 8 bases that match TRBD1. The CDR3 covers 13 residues. V was pared by 4 bases and J by 11 bases, with 5 bases of the junction left unmatched. Per the germline V gene, CDR1 is SGHRS and CDR2 is YFSETQ. The CDR3 DNA reads TGCGCCAGCAGCCCAGGGGGCGATCCACCCCTCCACTTT. This codes for CASSPGGDPPLHF.

The V and J genes are TRBV5-1 and TRBJ2-7; maybe TRBD2 (5 bases). This CDR3 is 14 amino acids long. Germline V gives CDR1 SGHRS, CDR2 YFSETQ. Between the trimmed V and J ends, which lost 2 bases and 7 bases, there was a span of 16 bases. This CDR3 reads CASSFRARTEEQYF. CDR3 DNA: TGCGCCAGCAGCTTCCGGGCCAGGACTGAGGAGCAGTACTTC.

The chain couples TRBV18 to TRBJ2-7; no firm D call. V gave up 0 bases and J gave up 4 bases, with 10 bases separating them. The CDR3 length is 14 residues. The germline V gene encodes CDR1 KGHSH and CDR2 LQKENI. In DNA form, the CDR3 reads TGTGCCAGCTCACCACCGGCGGAATCTTACGAGCAGTACTTC. Translated, it gives CASSPPAESYEQYF.

This chain joins TRBV15 and TRBJ2-1, with TRBD1 matching 11 bases. Losses at the gene ends were 4 bases for V and 5 bases for J; bases not matched to a gene: 4. The CDR3 loop spans 15 amino acids. The germline gives CDR1 LNHNV, CDR2 YYDKDF (reference sequence). The chain's CDR3 is CATSTRTGGHNEQFF. DNA for the CDR3: TGTGCCACCAGCACCCGGACAGGGGGCCACAATGAGCAGTTCTTC.

The rearrangement uses TRBV27 and TRBJ2-1, with a tentative D call TRBD2 (6 bases). This CDR3 is built from 17 residues. CDR1 and CDR2 (germline): MNHEY, SMNVEV (reference sequence). V was shortened by 6 bases and J by 1 base, with 19 bases between the two germline ends. The CDR3 here is CASRAPRSGVSYNEQFF. The DNA of the CDR3 is TGTGCCAGCAGAGCCCCCCGTTCGGGGGTATCCTACAATGAGCAGTTCTTC.

The chain employs TRBV19 and TRBJ1-1; D is possibly TRBD1 (5 bases). V shed 8 bases and J shed 3 bases, with 13 bases lying between them. The V gene's germline CDR1 is LNHDA and CDR2 SQIVND (reference sequence). The CDR3 consists of 13 residues. CDR3 in amino acids: CASREGRDTEAFF. CDR3 DNA sequence: TGTGCCAGTCGGGAGGGGAGAGACACTGAAGCTTTCTTT.

The J gene is TRBJ2-2, the V gene TRBV27; D might be TRBD1 (5 bases). CDR1 and CDR2 from the germline V gene are MNHEY and SMNVEV (reference sequence). The V and J ends lost 3 bases and 2 bases respectively, with 13 bases between them. The CDR3 runs to 16 residues. CDR3 residues: CASSFWRQLNTGELFF. In nucleotides, the CDR3 is TGTGCCAGCAGTTTTTGGAGACAGCTTAACACCGGGGAGCTGTTTTTT.

J is TRBJ2-3 and V is TRBV28; maybe TRBD2 (7 bases). Germline values: CDR1 MDHEN, CDR2 SYDVKM. Trimming left V 6 bases short and J 6 bases short, with 13 bases between. The CDR3 covers 13 residues. Here the CDR3 reads CASSPRGGDTQYF. The CDR3 nucleotides are TGTGCCAGCAGCCCCAGGGGAGGGGATACGCAGTATTTT.

This chain's CDR3 is CASSNEGMGLAGLSYEQYF. The CDR3 DNA is TGTGCCAGCAGCAACGAGGGGATGGGACTAGCGGGGTTGTCCTACGAGCAGTACTTC. The chain is built from TRBV9 and TRBJ2-7; TRBD2 matches at 13 bases. Trimming at V came to 4 bases and at J to 1 base, leaving 14 bases not matched to a gene. The CDR3 covers 19 residues. Germline CDR1 reads SGDLS; CDR2 reads YYNGEE. The complete variable domain, with remaining parts taken from reference TRBV9 and TRBJ2-7, reads DSGVTQTPKHLITATGQRVTLRCSPRSGDLSVYWYQQSLDQGLQFLIQYYNGEERAKGNILERFSAQQFPDLHSELNLSSLELGDSALYFCASSNEGMGLAGLSYEQYFGPGTRLTVT.

The chain combines TRBV5-6 with TRBJ1-4, with a tentative D call TRBD1 (6 bases). The CDR3 loop spans 15 amino acids. Germline CDR1 reads SGHDT; CDR2 reads YYEEEE. Trimming left V 4 bases short and J 6 bases short, with 16 bases between. The CDR3 protein is CASSLTGRLDEKLFF. The CDR3 coding sequence is TGTGCCAGCAGCCTAACAGGGCGTTTAGATGAAAAACTGTTTTTT.

The chain joins TRBV19 to TRBJ2-2, with 9 bases aligning to TRBD1. With V trimmed by 2 bases and J by 4 bases, 5 bases remained unmatched. The CDR3 extends over 16 amino acids. CDR1 LNHDA and CDR2 SQIVND come from the germline V gene (reference sequence). CDR3 coding DNA: TGTGCCAGTAGTATAAGGGACAGGGCGACCACCGGGGAGCTGTTTTTT. Translated: CASSIRDRATTGELFF.

This sequence joins TRBV9 and TRBJ2-1; 8 bases align to TRBD2. The CDR3 has 18 residues. The V gene end was trimmed by 4 bases and the J gene end by 2 bases; junction bases not matched to a gene: 14. Germline CDR1 reads SGDLS; CDR2 reads YYNGEE. CDR3 residues: CASSSRGGQGGTYNEQFF. In DNA, the CDR3 is TGTGCCAGCAGCTCCCGGGGGGGGCAGGGTGGGACCTACAATGAGCAGTTCTTC. Filled out from reference TRBV9 and TRBJ2-1, the complete variable domain reads DSGVTQTPKHLITATGQRVTLRCSPRSGDLSVYWYQQSLDQGLQFLIQYYNGEERAKGNILERFSAQQFPDLHSELNLSSLELGDSALYFCASSSRGGQGGTYNEQFFGPGTRLTVL.

This chain uses TRBV5-1 with TRBJ2-2; 11 nucleotides align to TRBD1. CDR3 length: 15 amino acids. The J segment lost 4 bases and the V segment lost 4 bases, leaving 3 bases of the junction unmatched. Germline V CDR1 and CDR2: SGHRS, YFSETQ. The CDR3 DNA follows: TGCGCCAGCAGCCAGGACAGGGGGCCCACCGGGGAGCTGTTTTTT. Translating it yields CASSQDRGPTGELFF.

A single count supports this clone. The CDR3 here is CASSGGLAGVGEQYF. The CDR3 DNA reads TGCGCCAGCAGCGGGGGACTAGCGGGAGTCGGAGAGCAGTACTTC. This rearrangement joins TRBV5-1 to TRBJ2-7; 14 bases agree with TRBD2. V lost 4 bases to trimming and J lost 7 bases; unmatched junction nucleotides: 7. The CDR3 spans 15 residues. The germline CDR1 and CDR2 sequences are SGHRS and YFSETQ. The full variable domain, rest sourced from reference TRBV5-1 and TRBJ2-7, is KAGVTQTPRYLIKTRGQQVTLSCSPISGHRSVSWYQQTPGQGLQFLFEYFSETQRNKGNFPGRFSGRQFSNSRSEMNVSTLELGDSALYLCASSGGLAGVGEQYFGPGTRLTVT.

CDR3: CASIAGWIYNEQFF. In nucleotides, the CDR3 is TGTGCCAGTATAGCGGGATGGATATACAATGAGCAGTTCTTC. The genes are TRBV6-1 and TRBJ2-1; TRBD2 aligns across 8 bases. Germline CDR1 MNHNS, CDR2 SASEGT. The CDR3 covers 14 residues. V gave up 9 bases and J gave up 4 bases; unmatched junction bases: 8.

The chain links TRBV14 to TRBJ1-1; no firm D call. Trimming took 4 bases from V and 5 from J, leaving 17 bases between them. Germline-derived CDR1 and CDR2 are SGHDN and FVKESK. The CDR3 extends over 15 amino acids. CDR3 region: CASSPNRLPGTEAFF. CDR3 coding DNA: TGTGCCAGCAGCCCCAACCGACTGCCGGGGACTGAAGCTTTCTTT.

The chain employs TRBV29-1 and TRBJ1-1; 9 positions agree with TRBD1. The CDR3 consists of 14 residues. The germline CDR1 and CDR2 sequences are SQVTM and ANQGSEA. With V trimmed by 6 bases and J by 1 base, 6 bases remained unmatched. The CDR3 loop is CSVSGQGTNTEAFF. CDR3 nucleotides: TGCAGCGTATCCGGACAGGGGACGAACACTGAAGCTTTCTTT.

This clone was recorded only once. The chain has TRBV6-1 and TRBJ1-5; 9 nucleotides line up with TRBD1. J gave up 3 bases and V 3 bases, and 3 bases lay outside the gene matches. CDR1 MNHNS and CDR2 SASEGT come from the germline V gene. The CDR3 length is 15 residues. The CDR3 bases are TGTGCCAGCAGTGAGGGACAGGGACACAATCAGCCCCAGCATTTT. Amino acid sequence: CASSEGQGHNQPQHF.

This clone has just one count. V usage is TRBV5-1 and J usage is TRBJ2-1, with TRBD1 identical over 9 bases. This CDR3 contains 24 residues. The V gene end was trimmed by 4 bases and the J gene end by 9 bases; junction bases not matched to a gene: 38. CDR1 and CDR2 (germline): SGHRS, YFSETQ. This CDR3 reads CASSHKKHTPGQGHPLEEYGEQFF. CDR3 in DNA: TGCGCCAGCAGCCACAAAAAACATACACCGGGACAGGGCCATCCCCTAGAGGAATATGGTGAGCAGTTCTTC.

The table lists this clone with a count of one. V usage is TRBV5-1 and J usage is TRBJ1-1, with D possibly being TRBD1 (5 bases). The CDR3 is 12 residues long. V lost 1 base, J lost 8 bases, and 9 bases lay in between. Germline-derived CDR1 and CDR2 are SGHRS and YFSETQ. In DNA form, the CDR3 reads TGCGCCAGCAGCTTGCCGGGGGGAGAAGCTTTCTTT. Translating gives CASSLPGGEAFF. Variable domain in full (rest from reference TRBV5-1 and TRBJ1-1): KAGVTQTPRYLIKTRGQQVTLSCSPISGHRSVSWYQQTPGQGLQFLFEYFSETQRNKGNFPGRFSGRQFSNSRSEMNVSTLELGDSALYLCASSLPGGEAFFGQGTRLTVV.

The chain combines TRBV7-9 with TRBJ1-2, with D hard to call. The length of the CDR3 is 15 residues. Germline V gene sequence: CDR1 SEHNR, CDR2 FQNEAQ (reference sequence). The V end was cut by 1 base, the J end by 4 bases, with 13 bases between. The CDR3 is CASSLGPREAYGYTF. In DNA, the CDR3 is TGTGCCAGCAGCTTAGGCCCCAGAGAGGCCTATGGCTACACCTTC.

The CDR3 DNA sequence: TGTGCCAGCAAACGCGGGGGGGAGTTTTGGGGCACCGGGGAGCTGTTTTTT. The encoded protein is CASKRGGEFWGTGELFF. This sequence joins TRBV13 and TRBJ2-2; the match to TRBD2 covers 9 bases. V was clipped by 7 bases and J by 4 bases; unmatched bases: 13. Germline lookup yields CDR1 PRHDT and CDR2 FYEKMQ (reference sequence). CDR3 length: 17 residues. Using reference TRBV13 and TRBJ2-2 for the parts outside the CDR3, the full variable domain is AAGVIQSPRHLIKEKRETATLKCYPIPRHDTVYWYQQGPGQDPQFLISFYEKMQSDKGSIPDRFSAQQFSDYHSELNMSSLELGDSALYFCASKRGGEFWGTGELFFGEGSRLTVL.

This clone was observed once. This chain uses TRBV27 with TRBJ2-1, with 12 nucleotides matching TRBD2. The CDR3 loop spans 18 amino acids. V shed 3 bases and J 7 bases; nucleotides not matched to a gene: 13. Germline V gives CDR1 MNHEY, CDR2 SMNVEV (reference sequence). This chain's CDR3 is CASSFKVIGLAGGNEQFF. The CDR3 bases are TGTGCCAGCAGTTTTAAAGTCATCGGGCTAGCGGGAGGGAATGAGCAGTTCTTC.

This chain connects TRBV7-9 to TRBJ2-7; TRBD1 is a possible D gene (5 bases). The germline V and J ends were trimmed by 2 bases and 4 bases, with 18 bases remaining between them. This CDR3 has 16 residues. Germline loops: CDR1 SEHNR, CDR2 FQNEAQ (reference sequence). This chain's CDR3 is CASSLKGGTGVYEQYF. DNA of the CDR3: TGTGCCAGCAGCTTAAAGGGCGGCACAGGTGTATACGAGCAGTACTTC.

The chain uses TRBV21-1 and TRBJ1-2; TRBD1 was called by the table and not checked on the DNA. TRBV21-1 is listed as a pseudogene. This CDR3 is built from 11 residues. The CDR3 DNA reads TGTGCCAGCAGCAAAGGAAGGCTGGGCGACTTC. The encoded protein is CASSKGRLGDF.

This clone occurred once. The rearrangement links TRBV7-2 to TRBJ1-1; no definite D call. Germline V lookup: CDR1 SGHTA, CDR2 FQGNSA. The length of the CDR3 is 14 residues. The ends were cut back, 0 bases at V and 1 base at J, with 6 bases in the middle. CDR3 amino acids: CASSLALANTEAFF. The CDR3 nucleotides read TGTGCCAGCAGCTTAGCGCTGGCGAACACTGAAGCTTTCTTT.

The rearrangement uses TRBV19 and TRBJ2-5; the match to TRBD2 covers 7 bases. Trimming took 4 bases from V and 5 from J; bases not matched to a gene: 10. Germline-derived CDR1 and CDR2 are LNHDA and SQIVND (reference sequence). This CDR3 contains 15 residues. The CDR3 DNA reads TGTGCCAGTAGTAGAGGTGGACTAGGGCGGGAGACCCAGTACTTC. This sequence encodes CASSRGGLGRETQYF.

J is TRBJ1-1 and V is TRBV7-9, with D tentatively TRBD1 (6 bases). The CDR3 loop spans 12 amino acids. Germline loops: CDR1 SEHNR, CDR2 FQNEAQ (reference sequence). Trimming shortened V by 5 bases and J by 7 bases, and 11 bases separated the two germline ends. The CDR3 coding sequence is TGTGCCAGCAGCGCCCGGGACATTGAAGCTTTCTTT. Translated, it gives CASSARDIEAFF.